These 2 T cell receptor beta chains were all obtained from the same sample, sequenced in a study of T cell responses to AZD1222 COVID-19 vaccine. Measured with immunoSEQ multiplex PCR; TCRdb has only the in-frame clones, and not every one. The sample has around 150,000 clones; over 65% are singletons. The input for sequencing was peripheral blood, taken on day 0 of AZD1222 vaccination. The receptors were gathered from an adult in good health.

The genes are TRBV5-5 and TRBJ1-1; D unclear. The V gene lost 0 bases and the J gene lost 8 bases, with 11 bases spanning the gap. This CDR3 comprises 13 residues. CDR1 and CDR2 (germline): SGHKS, YYEKEE (reference sequence). As DNA, the CDR3 is TGTGCCAGCAGCTTGGACGTAAACTTAGAAGCTTTCTTT. This encodes CASSLDVNLEAFF.

V is TRBV3-1 (or the pseudogene TRBV3-2) and J is TRBJ2-7; 8 bases map to TRBD2. Germline loops: CDR1 LGHDT, CDR2 YNNKEL (reference sequence). The V gene end was trimmed by 4 bases and the J gene end by 0 bases; junction bases not matched to a gene: 11. This CDR3 is built from 17 residues. The CDR3 DNA follows: TGTGCCAGCAGCCTTGGTATTGCGGGGGGAACCTCCTACGAGCAGTACTTC. Translation gives CASSLGIAGGTSYEQYF.